This is a list of T cell receptor beta chains from one sample in a study of blood T cell repertoires in COVID-19. Clones were read by immunoSEQ multiplex PCR, and TCRdb kept only the in-frame ones, dropping some. The sample records about 200,000 clones, roughly 92% being singletons. The sample comprised peripheral blood. These receptors were collected from a man aged 25-45 years with COVID-19, enrolled during active disease. CDR3s include the opening cysteine and the closing phenylalanine or tryptophan.

v_call	cdr3_length	j_call	cdr3_aa
TRBV7-6	19	TRBJ1-3	CASSLFHPDRDTLGNTIYF
TRBV7-9	14	TRBJ2-7	CASSPRQTNYEQYF
TRBV30	11	TRBJ1-4	CAGRGLEKLFF
TRBV4-2	13	TRBJ2-1	CASSQDTRGEQFF
TRBV6-6	14	TRBJ1-2	CASSWADLNYGYTF
TRBV5-1	16	TRBJ1-2	CASSLAAGENYYGYTF
TRBV6-5	11	TRBJ1-2	CATATNYGYTF
TRBV5-1	16	TRBJ1-5	CASSLGQLDSNQPQHF
TRBV6-4	17	TRBJ1-4	CASSDEPETGWREKLFF
TRBV5-5	14	TRBJ1-5	CASSYTDSVQPQHF
TRBV19	15	TRBJ2-6	CASSIPHSGANVLTF
TRBV4-1	12	TRBJ2-7	CASSSLLYEQYF
TRBV30	18	TRBJ2-4	CAWSRGQGRLSAKNIQYF
TRBV27	16	TRBJ2-1	CASSPRVGPPNNEQFF
TRBV3-1/TRBV3-2	13	TRBJ1-1	CASSRQGQAEAFF
TRBV10-2	17	TRBJ1-1	CASSESAGGDLNTEAFF
TRBV5-1	16	TRBJ2-7	CASSRGILEGQLEQYF
TRBV5-6	13	TRBJ2-5	CASTQREGRGIDF
TRBV4-2	14	TRBJ2-1	CASSQGQLGTEQFF
TRBV7-9	17	TRBJ2-2	CASSPTPTGSNTGELFF
TRBV4-1	17	TRBJ2-4	CASSQVGTGGDKNIQYF
TRBV5-6	17	TRBJ1-1	CASSVLPASPQNTEAFF
TRBV4-1	16	TRBJ2-1	CASSQEYGGSYNEQFF
TRBV4-1	15	TRBJ1-5	CASSQDQGGNQPQHF
TRBV6-6	15	TRBJ1-1	CASSTLTGEGTEAFF
TRBV11-2	17	TRBJ1-2	CASSTRPLTGINYGYTF